The present T cell receptor (beta chain) was sequenced within a study of CD39 and CD103 CD8 tumor-infiltrating T cells (dated by TCRdb to 2017 to 2018). Regarding the complete study: Repertoire comparisons were shown for an HPV-positive HNSCC, an HPV-negative HNSCC, an ovarian cancer and a melanoma patient. TCRbeta CDR3 deep sequencing compared repertoires of CD8 TIL subsets defined by CD103 and CD39 with peripheral memory CD8 T cells. Here is what the overall study found, with its caveats: Compared with DN and SP CD8 TILs and with blood memory CD8 T cells, DP CD8 TILs appeared more oligoclonal, with the top 30 clonotypes covering about 50-90%. DP TIL clonotypes were rarely found in blood or uninvolved lymph node, whereas DN TIL clonotypes largely overlapped peripheral memory CD8 repertoires.

For each subset, between roughly 10,000 and 100,000 sorted cells were used for genomic DNA extraction with the DNeasy Blood and Tissue Kit. The TCRbeta V-J or V-D-J regions were sequenced and mapped through the immunoSEQ service, and coverage above 10x per sample was achieved. Turning to the authors' computational methods: The analysis included only productive rearrangements exported from the immunoSEQ Analyzer platform, and clonality was assessed using the 500 most abundant clones. To quantify how much repertoires overlapped between populations, both the Morisita-Horn similarity index and the Jaccard index were used. In roughly 6 cancer patients, Morisita-Horn similarity was measured between the TCR repertoires of CD8 T-cell subsets. Drawn from immuneACCESS, this table holds only the in-frame rearrangements with V and J called that TCRdb kept. Clones are partly lost; checked studies trace under half to an unresolved V gene and leave the rest unexplained. That table supplies the V and J calls and clone size; D and trimming were determined from the DNA. The sample table shows 1,500 to 2,000 clones, and roughly 73% are seen once. The ten largest make up approximately 35% of the sample.

A note on this clone: No cognate antigen has been identified for it. No much larger clone is present one base from it, and per-base qualities are unavailable.

At the time of sample collection the patients were not on therapy, although prior treatments varied from chemotherapy, radiotherapy, surgery and immunotherapy to no treatment. After thawing, cells were enriched for T lymphocytes using a negative-selection kit, and EpCAM beads were added for tumor-infiltrating lymphocytes. For the CD8 TIL subsets, CD3+CD4-CD8+CD45RA- cells were FACS-sorted and divided into DN, SP and DP based on their expression of CD39 and CD103. After mincing, tumor specimens underwent a 1 h digestion with hyaluronidase, collagenase and DNase, and were then filtered, enriched by Ficoll and cryopreserved. Populations were sorted to 98% to 99% purity on a FACSAria II, and cell pellets were frozen for TCR sequencing without culture. Including cysteine and phenylalanine, the CDR3 has 15 amino acids. Only the CDR3 DNA stays, 45 bases, in frame from base 1. The trim is 8 bases for V and 6 bases for J, with a gap of 21 bases between the germline ends. CDR1 and CDR2, looked up from the germline V gene (reference sequence), are LNHNV and YYDKDF.

What was sequenced was CD39- CD103- CD8+ T cells sorted from the tumor. The cell subset or site label on this specimen signifies: CD103-CD39- double-negative CD45RA- CD8 T cells. Recombination joined TRBV15 with TRBJ2-3, with the D gene not confidently named. This TCR was sampled from a human donor with head and neck squamous cell carcinoma. The DNA reads as follows: TGTGCCACCCGTGGTGGTTTAAGTGGTATGGATACGCAGTATTTT. The encoded protein is CATRGGLSGMDTQYF.